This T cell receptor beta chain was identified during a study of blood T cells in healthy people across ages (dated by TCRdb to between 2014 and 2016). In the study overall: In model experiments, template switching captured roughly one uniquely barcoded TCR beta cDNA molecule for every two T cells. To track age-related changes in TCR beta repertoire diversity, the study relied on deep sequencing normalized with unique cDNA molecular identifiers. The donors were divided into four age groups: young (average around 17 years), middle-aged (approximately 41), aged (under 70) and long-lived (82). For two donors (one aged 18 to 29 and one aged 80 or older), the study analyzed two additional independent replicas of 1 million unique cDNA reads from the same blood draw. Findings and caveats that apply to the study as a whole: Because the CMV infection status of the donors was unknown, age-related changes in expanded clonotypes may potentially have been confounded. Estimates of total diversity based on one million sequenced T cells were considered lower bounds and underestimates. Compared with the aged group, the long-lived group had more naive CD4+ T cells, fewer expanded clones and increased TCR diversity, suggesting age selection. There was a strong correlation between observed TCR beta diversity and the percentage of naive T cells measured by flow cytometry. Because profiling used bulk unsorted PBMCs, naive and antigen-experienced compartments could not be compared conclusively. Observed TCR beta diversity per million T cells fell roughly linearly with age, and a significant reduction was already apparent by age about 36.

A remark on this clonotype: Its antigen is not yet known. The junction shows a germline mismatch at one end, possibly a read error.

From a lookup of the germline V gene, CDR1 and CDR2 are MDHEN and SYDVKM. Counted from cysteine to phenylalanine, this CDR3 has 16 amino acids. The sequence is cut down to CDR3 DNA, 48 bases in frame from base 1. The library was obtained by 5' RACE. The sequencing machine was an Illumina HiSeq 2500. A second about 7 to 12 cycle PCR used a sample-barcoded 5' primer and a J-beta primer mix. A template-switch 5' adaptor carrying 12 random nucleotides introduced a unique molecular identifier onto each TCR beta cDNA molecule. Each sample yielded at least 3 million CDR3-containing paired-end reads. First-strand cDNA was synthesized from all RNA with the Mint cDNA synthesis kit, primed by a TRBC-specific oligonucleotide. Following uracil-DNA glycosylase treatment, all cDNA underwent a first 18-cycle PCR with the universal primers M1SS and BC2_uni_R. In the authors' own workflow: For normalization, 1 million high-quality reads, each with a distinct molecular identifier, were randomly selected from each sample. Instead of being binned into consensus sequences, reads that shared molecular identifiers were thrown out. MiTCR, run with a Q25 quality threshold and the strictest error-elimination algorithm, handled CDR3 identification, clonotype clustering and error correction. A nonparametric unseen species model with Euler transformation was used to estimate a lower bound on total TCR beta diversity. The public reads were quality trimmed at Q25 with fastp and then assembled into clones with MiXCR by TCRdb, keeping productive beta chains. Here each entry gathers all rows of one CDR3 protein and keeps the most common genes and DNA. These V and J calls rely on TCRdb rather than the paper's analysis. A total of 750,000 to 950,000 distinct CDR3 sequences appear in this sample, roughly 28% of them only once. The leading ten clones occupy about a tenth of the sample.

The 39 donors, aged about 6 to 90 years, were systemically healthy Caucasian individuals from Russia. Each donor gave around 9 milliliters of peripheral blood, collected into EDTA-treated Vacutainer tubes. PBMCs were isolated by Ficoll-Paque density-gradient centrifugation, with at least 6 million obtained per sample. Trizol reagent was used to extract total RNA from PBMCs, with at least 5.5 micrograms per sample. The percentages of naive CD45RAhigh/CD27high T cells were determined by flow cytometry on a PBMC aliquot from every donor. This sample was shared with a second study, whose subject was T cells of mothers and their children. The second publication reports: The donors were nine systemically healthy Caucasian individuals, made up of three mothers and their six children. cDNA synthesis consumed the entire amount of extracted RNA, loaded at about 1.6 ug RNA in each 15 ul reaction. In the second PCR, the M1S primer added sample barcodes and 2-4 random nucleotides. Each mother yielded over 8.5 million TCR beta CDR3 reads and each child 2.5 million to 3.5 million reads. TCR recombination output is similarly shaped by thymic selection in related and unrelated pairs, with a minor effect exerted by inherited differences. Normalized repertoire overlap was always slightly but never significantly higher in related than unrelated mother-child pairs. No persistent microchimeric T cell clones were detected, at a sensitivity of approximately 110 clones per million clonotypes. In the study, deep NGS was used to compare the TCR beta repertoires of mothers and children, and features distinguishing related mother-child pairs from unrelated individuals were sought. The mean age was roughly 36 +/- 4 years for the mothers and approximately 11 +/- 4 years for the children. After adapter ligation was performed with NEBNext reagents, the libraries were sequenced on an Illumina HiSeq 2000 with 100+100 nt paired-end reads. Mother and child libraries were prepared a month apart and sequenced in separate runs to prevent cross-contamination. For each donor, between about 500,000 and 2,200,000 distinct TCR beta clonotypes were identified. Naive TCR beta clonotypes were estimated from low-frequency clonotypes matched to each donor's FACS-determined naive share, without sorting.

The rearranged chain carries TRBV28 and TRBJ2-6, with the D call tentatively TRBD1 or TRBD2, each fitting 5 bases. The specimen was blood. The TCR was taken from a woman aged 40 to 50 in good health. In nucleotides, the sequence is TGTGCCAGCAAAGAGGGGTCCCTCTCTGGGGCCAGCGTCCTGACTTTC. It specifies CASKEGSLSGASVLTF.